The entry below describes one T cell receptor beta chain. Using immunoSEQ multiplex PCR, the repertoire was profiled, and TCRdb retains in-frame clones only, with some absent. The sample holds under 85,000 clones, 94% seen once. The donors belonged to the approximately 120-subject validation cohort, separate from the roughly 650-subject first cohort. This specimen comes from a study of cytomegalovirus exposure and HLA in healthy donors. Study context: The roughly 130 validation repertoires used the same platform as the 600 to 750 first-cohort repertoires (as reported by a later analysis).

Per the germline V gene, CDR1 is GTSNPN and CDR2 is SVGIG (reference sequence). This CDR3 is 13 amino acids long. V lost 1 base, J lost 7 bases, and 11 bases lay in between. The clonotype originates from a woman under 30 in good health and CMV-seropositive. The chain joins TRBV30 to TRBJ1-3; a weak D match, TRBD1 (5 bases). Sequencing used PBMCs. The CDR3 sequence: CAWSEQAWNTIYF. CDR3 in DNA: TGTGCCTGGAGTGAACAGGCATGGAACACCATATATTTT.